This TCR beta chain is drawn from a study of blood T cell repertoires in COVID-19. Overall study: There were acute and convalescent COVID-19 samples, and they came from the United States, Italy and Spain. The cDNA or gDNA used as material had been derived from T cells, B-cell-depleted T cells, or PBMCs.

In the source study's methods: By means of reference gene primer amplification, nucleated cell counts were estimated. Sequenced by immunoSEQ multiplex PCR; TCRdb stores in-frame clones only, minus some. V and J calls and clone size come straight from that table; D and trimming were deduced from the DNA. The sample lists over 150,000 clones; roughly 86% were seen once. Trimming removed 3 bases from V and 5 bases from J; junction bases left unmatched: 5. Germline CDR1 is MDHEN and CDR2 is SYDVKM. The CDR3 is made up of 14 amino acids. Sequenced sample: peripheral blood. The gene calls are TRBV28 and TRBJ2-7; 9 bases line up with TRBD2. The sequence was collected from a woman aged 80 or over with COVID-19, enrolled during active disease. The CDR3 sequence is CASSFVTSGHEQYF. CDR3 coding DNA: TGTGCCAGCAGTTTCGTGACTAGCGGCCACGAGCAGTACTTC.